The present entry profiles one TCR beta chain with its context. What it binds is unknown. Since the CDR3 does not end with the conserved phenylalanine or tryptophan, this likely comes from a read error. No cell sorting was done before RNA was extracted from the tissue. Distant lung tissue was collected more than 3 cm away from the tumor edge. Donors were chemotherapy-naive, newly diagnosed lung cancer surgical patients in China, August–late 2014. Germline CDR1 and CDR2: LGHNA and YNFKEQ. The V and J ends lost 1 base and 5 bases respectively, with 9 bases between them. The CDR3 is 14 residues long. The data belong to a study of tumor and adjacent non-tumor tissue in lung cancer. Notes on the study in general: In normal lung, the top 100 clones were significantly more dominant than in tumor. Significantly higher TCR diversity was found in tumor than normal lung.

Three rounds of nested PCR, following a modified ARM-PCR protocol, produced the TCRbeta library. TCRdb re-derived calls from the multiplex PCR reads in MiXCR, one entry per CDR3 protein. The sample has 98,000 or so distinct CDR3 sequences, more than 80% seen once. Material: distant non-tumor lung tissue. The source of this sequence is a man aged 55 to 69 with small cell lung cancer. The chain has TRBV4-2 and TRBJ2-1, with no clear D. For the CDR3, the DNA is TGTGCCAGCAGCCAAGTATCAAGGAACAATGAGCAGTTCATC. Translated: CASSQVSRNNEQFI.